This T cell receptor beta chain derives from a study of blood T cell repertoires in COVID-19. About the study: Sample material is recorded as cDNA or gDNA derived from T cells, B-cell-depleted T cells, or PBMCs.

Profiling relied on immunoSEQ multiplex PCR, and the TCRdb table lists in-frame clones only, not all of them. The sample has some 200,000 clones, 85% seen once; the top ten hold about 2.5%. V lost 5 bases and J 3 bases, leaving 14 bases between the germline ends. This CDR3 contains 15 residues. The germline V gene encodes CDR1 SGHTA and CDR2 FQGNSA. This sequence originates from a woman aged 70-85 years with COVID-19, enrolled during active disease. Sequenced sample: peripheral blood. The chain uses TRBV7-2 and TRBJ1-3; D ambiguous. The CDR3 nucleotides are TGTGCCAGCAGCCTCCTGGGTGGGAGTGGAAACACCATATATTTT. Protein: CASSLLGGSGNTIYF. Filled out from reference TRBV7-2 and TRBJ1-3, the complete variable domain reads GAGVSQSPSNKVTEKGKDVELRCDPISGHTALYWYRQSLGQGLEFLIYFQGNSAPDKSGLPSDRFSAERTGGSVSTLTIQRTQQEDSAVYLCASSLLGGSGNTIYFGEGSWLTVV.